The 6 T cell receptor beta chains given below trace back to one sample, sequenced in a study of shared clonotypes between healthy human individuals. Profiling relied on immunoSEQ multiplex PCR, and the TCRdb table lists in-frame clones only, not all of them. The sample yields about 1 million clones, about 75% seen once. The specimen was memory CD4+ T cells sorted from blood. Stated subset: CD45RA-negative fraction. The receptor source for this set is a man aged 18 to 30 in good health.

About this clone: The sample has other DNA sequences that encode this CDR3 too. The genes are TRBV18 and TRBJ1-1, with a weak D call TRBD1 (6 bases). Germline CDR1 reads KGHSH; CDR2 reads LQKENI. The V and J ends lost 5 bases and 0 bases respectively, with 10 bases between them. This CDR3 is 14 amino acids long. Here the CDR3 DNA reads TGTGCCAGCTCAGAGGGGGTTATGAACACTGAAGCTTTCTTT. It is translated as CASSEGVMNTEAFF.

The genes are TRBV5-1 and TRBJ2-7, with unresolved D. The CDR3 totals 19 residues. Germline lookup yields CDR1 SGHRS and CDR2 YFSETQ. Trimming stripped 0 bases from V and 2 bases from J, with 24 bases between. The CDR3 here is CASSLGEHYKRRRPYEQYF. CDR3 nucleotide sequence: TGCGCCAGCAGCTTGGGCGAGCACTATAAAAGGAGAAGGCCCTACGAGCAGTACTTC. Based on the CDR3 plus reference TRBV5-1 and TRBJ2-7, the full variable domain is KAGVTQTPRYLIKTRGQQVTLSCSPISGHRSVSWYQQTPGQGLQFLFEYFSETQRNKGNFPGRFSGRQFSNSRSEMNVSTLELGDSALYLCASSLGEHYKRRRPYEQYFGPGTRLTVT.

The rearrangement uses TRBV7-2 and TRBJ2-1, with 7 bases fitting TRBD2. Trimming at V came to 7 bases and at J to 9 bases, leaving 15 bases not matched to a gene. The CDR3 consists of 15 residues. Germline values: CDR1 SGHTA, CDR2 FQGNSA. CDR3 nucleotide sequence: TGTGCCAGCAACCCCTCACGTGCGGGAGTGGGTGAGCAGTTCTTC. Amino acid sequence: CASNPSRAGVGEQFF.

This clone was seen a single time. Germline and junction disagree at one end, which may indicate a read error. This chain uses TRBV7-7 with TRBJ2-1; no definite D call. Per germline, CDR1 SSHAT and CDR2 FNYEAQ (reference sequence). The CDR3 spans 14 residues. CDR3 in DNA: TGTGCTAGCAGCTTAGCTGGGCAGCCCAATGAGCAGTTCTTC. Translated, it gives CASSLAGQPNEQFF.

The chain recombines TRBV5-4 with TRBJ1-4; D possibly corresponds to TRBD1 (6 bases). Germline V CDR1 and CDR2: SGHNT, YYREEE (reference sequence). CDR3 length equals 16 residues. V was clipped by 1 base and J by 5 bases, with 15 bases between them. This CDR3 is CASSLRGKGNNEKLFF. Written as DNA, the CDR3 is TGTGCCAGCAGCTTGAGGGGGAAAGGGAACAATGAAAAACTGTTTTTT.

The chain links TRBV7-2 to TRBJ2-7, with 9 positions matching TRBD1. V was pared by 2 bases and J by 1 base, with 3 bases of the junction left unmatched. There are 15 residues in the CDR3. The germline V gene encodes CDR1 SGHTA and CDR2 FQGNSA. In DNA, the CDR3 is TGTGCCAGCAGCTTACGGGGGACAGGGTCCTACGAGCAGTACTTC. It translates to CASSLRGTGSYEQYF.